This T cell receptor beta chain was captured by sequencing in a study of blood T cell repertoires in COVID-19. About the study: Samples of COVID-19 (acute and convalescent) were obtained from the United States, Italy and Spain.

In the authors' workflow: Cell counts per sample came from amplifying reference gene primers. Method: immunoSEQ multiplex PCR; TCRdb's copy keeps in-frame clones and lacks some. The D gene and trimming were derived from the DNA, and the V and J assignments and clone size from that table. The sample lists around 270,000 clones; approximately 90% were seen once. Trimming pared 3 bases from V and 8 bases from J, leaving 13 bases between. The CDR3 has 13 residues. Per the germline V gene, CDR1 is LNHDA and CDR2 is SQIVND (reference sequence). The source is a man aged 35 to 55 with acute or convalescent COVID-19. This rearrangement joins TRBV19 to TRBJ1-1; D not resolved. The sequenced sample consisted of peripheral blood. CDR3 sequence reads: CASSIGSWEEAFF. CDR3 DNA sequence: TGTGCCAGTAGTATCGGCAGTTGGGAGGAAGCTTTCTTT.